Listed below are T cell receptor beta chains from one sample, sequenced in a study of OX40 agonist ivuxolimab in advanced cancers. This table comes from immunoSEQ multiplex PCR, and its TCRdb copy is limited to in-frame clones, with some not included. Counted here are about 77,000 clones, around 87% occurring once; the ten biggest clones make up nearly 0.55%. Sequencing used CD4+ or CD8+ T cells sorted from blood, obtained in a trial of the OX40 agonist ivuxolimab. These receptors were obtained from an adult with an advanced solid tumor such as melanoma, head and neck, liver or kidney cancer. Each CDR3 is given with its conserved first and last residue. Each record gives: clone size, V gene, D gene, J gene, CDR3 DNA, CDR3 protein. D genes are given only for firm matches. Rows give clone size only sometimes, using once, few, many, or a class for an expanded clone.

.	TRBV9	.	TRBJ2-5	TGTGCCAGCAGCGCAGGGACTGCAGGGGAGACCCAGTACTTC	CASSAGTAGETQYF
.	TRBV5-1	.	TRBJ1-4	TGCGCCAGCAGCTTGAATCAAGAAGGGGAACTGTTTTTT	CASSLNQEGELFF
.	TRBV5-4	.	TRBJ2-2	TGTGCCAGCAGCTCATCCCTTGGTTCTGGGGAGCTGTTTTTT	CASSSSLGSGELFF
few	TRBV15	.	TRBJ1-2	TGTGCCACCAGCAGAGTTATCGGGGGAAGTTTGGGTGGCTACACCTTC	CATSRVIGGSLGGYTF
.	TRBV10-1	TRBD2	TRBJ2-1	TGCGCCAGCAGTACTAGCGGGGGACACAATGAGCAGTTCTTC	CASSTSGGHNEQFF
.	TRBV14	.	TRBJ1-2	TGTGCCAGCAGCCAAGATAGGATCCCCTATGGCTACACCTTC	CASSQDRIPYGYTF
.	TRBV30	.	TRBJ1-4	TGTGCCTGGAGTGTACGGGGACTCAAAGGCGAAAAACTGTTTTTT	CAWSVRGLKGEKLFF
.	TRBV11-3	.	TRBJ2-3	TGTGCCAGCAGCTTGGGGGTGGCGGGGACAGATACGCAGTATTTT	CASSLGVAGTDTQYF
.	TRBV7-9	.	TRBJ1-3	TGTGCCAGCAGCTTAGGTTACAGGCCCTCTGGAAACACCATATATTTT	CASSLGYRPSGNTIYF
.	TRBV30	TRBD1	TRBJ1-2	TGTGCCTGGAGTGTATCTGGACAGGGGGCGAGAGGCTACACCTTC	CAWSVSGQGARGYTF
.	TRBV9	.	TRBJ2-3	TGTGCCAGCAGCGTTACGGCCTACACAGATACGCAGTATTTT	CASSVTAYTDTQYF
.	TRBV7-8	.	TRBJ1-3	TGTGCCAGCAGCTTAACCCGACAGGGAAACACCATATATTTT	CASSLTRQGNTIYF
.	TRBV5-1	.	TRBJ1-3	TGCGCCAGCAGCTTGGTAGCCTCTGGAAACACCATATATTTT	CASSLVASGNTIYF
.	TRBV6-5	.	TRBJ2-3	TGTGCCAGCAGTTACGGGGGACGCGTGGATACGCAGTATTTT	CASSYGGRVDTQYF
.	TRBV5-4	.	TRBJ1-6	TGTGCCAGCAGCGTAAAGGACCCGGGGGATTCACCCCTCCACTTT	CASSVKDPGDSPLHF
.	TRBV30	.	TRBJ1-3	TGTGCCTGGAGGGACATCCACCGTTTCTCTGGAAACACCATATATTTT	CAWRDIHRFSGNTIYF
.	TRBV7-7	TRBD2	TRBJ2-3	TGTGCTAGCAGCTTAGGGCTAGCGGGGGGCACAGATACGCAGTATTTT	CASSLGLAGGTDTQYF
once	TRBV7-8	.	TRBJ1-2	TGTGCCAGCAGCTTAGGTAGAGGGACGGACTATGGCTACACCTTC	CASSLGRGTDYGYTF
.	TRBV9	TRBD2	TRBJ2-1	TGTGCCAGCAGCGCTGGACTAGCGTATGGTGAGCAGTTCTTC	CASSAGLAYGEQFF
.	TRBV5-1	TRBD1	TRBJ1-2	TGCGCCAGCAGCTTCTCAGGGGGCCCGCCCAACTTATATGGCTACACCTTC	CASSFSGGPPNLYGYTF